This T cell receptor beta chain came from a study of blood T cell repertoires in COVID-19. About the research overall: The analysed material was cDNA or gDNA that came from T cells, B-cell-depleted T cells, or PBMCs.

This CDR3 region has 14 residues. J gave up 10 bases and V 4 bases, and 9 bases lay outside the gene matches. From germline, CDR1 is LGHDT and CDR2 YNNKEL (reference sequence). Authors' analysis steps: Reference gene primer amplification in the assay estimated nucleated cell counts. Some clones are missing from TCRdb's copy, which holds only in-frame ones; the method was immunoSEQ multiplex PCR. The DNA was the basis for D and trimming; V, J and clone size are from that table. The sample has 100,000 to 150,000 clones, 80% seen once; the top ten hold 16%. The source is a man aged 55 to 70 with active or convalescent COVID-19. The sample was peripheral blood. V gene TRBV3-1 (or the pseudogene TRBV3-2) combines with J gene TRBJ2-1; TRBD1 aligns across 8 bases. The CDR3 DNA follows: TGTGCCAGCAGCCCCTTCGTCGGACAGGGCGAGCAGTTCTTC. It yields the protein CASSPFVGQGEQFF.